The 4 T cell receptor beta chains below were found in one sample sequenced in a study of blood T cells in healthy people across ages. A sample-barcoded 5' primer and a J-beta primer mix were used in a second PCR of roughly 7 to 12 cycles. TCRdb ran MiXCR on the 5' RACE reads and lists one entry per CDR3 protein. The sample carries roughly 730,000 distinct CDR3 sequences, approximately 53% recorded once. The material sequenced was blood. The source is a man in his forties or fifties in good health.

Concerning this clonotype itself: One end of the junction is discordant with germline, which a read error may explain. The chain couples TRBV28 to TRBJ2-3; no firm D call. In germline, CDR1 is MDHEN, CDR2 SYDVKM. This CDR3 is 14 amino acids long. The CDR3 loop reads CVSSFQVRTDTQYF. In DNA, the CDR3 is TGTGTCAGCAGTTTTCAAGTGAGGACAGATACGCAGTATTTT.

This clonotype was seen more than once but under ten times. The CDR3 reads CASRPGQGRLAKNIQYF. The CDR3 nucleotides are TGTGCCAGCAGGCCGGGACAGGGGAGATTAGCCAAAAACATTCAGTACTTC. V usage is TRBV2 and J usage is TRBJ2-4; 10 bases agree with TRBD1. With 6 bases clipped from V and 0 bases from J, the junction kept 8 bases outside the gene matches. This CDR3 has 17 residues. Germline CDR1 SNHLY, CDR2 FYNNEI.

The rearrangement links TRBV4-3 to TRBJ2-3; TRBD1 agrees at 8 bases. V lost 3 bases and J lost 3; bases outside the gene matches: 11. Per germline, CDR1 LGHNA and CDR2 YSLEER. The CDR3 has 17 residues. This CDR3 is CASSQRAGQGGTDTQYF. The DNA of the CDR3 is TGCGCCAGCAGCCAGAGAGCCGGACAGGGCGGGACAGATACGCAGTATTTT.

The V and J genes are TRBV7-2 and TRBJ2-5, with D possibly called TRBD1 or TRBD2 (5 bases each). Deletions cut 6 bases from V and 1 base from J, with 18 bases between. The germline CDR1 and CDR2 sequences are SGHTA and FQGNSA. The CDR3 runs to 16 residues. The CDR3 reads CASSLEPGPTQETQYF. CDR3 bases: TGTGCCAGCAGTTTGGAACCGGGACCTACCCAAGAGACCCAGTACTTC.